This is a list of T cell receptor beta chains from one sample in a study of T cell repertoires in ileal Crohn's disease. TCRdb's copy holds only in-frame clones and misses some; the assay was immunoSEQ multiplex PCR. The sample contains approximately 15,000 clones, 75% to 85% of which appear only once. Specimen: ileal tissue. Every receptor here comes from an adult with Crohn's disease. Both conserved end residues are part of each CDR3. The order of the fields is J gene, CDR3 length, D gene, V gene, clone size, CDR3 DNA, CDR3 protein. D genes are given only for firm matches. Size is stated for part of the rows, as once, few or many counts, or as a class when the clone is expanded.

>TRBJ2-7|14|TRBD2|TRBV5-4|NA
TGTGCCAGCAGCTTGGGCGGGGGAAGCTACGAGCAGTACTTC
CASSLGGGSYEQYF
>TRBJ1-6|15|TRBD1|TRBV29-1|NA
TGCAGCGTTCAAACAGGGGGCTCCTATAATTCCCCCCTCCACTTT
CSVQTGGSYNSPLHF
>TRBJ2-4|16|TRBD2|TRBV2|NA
TGTGCCAGCAGTGTTTGGACTAGCGGTCCCAAAAACATTCAGTACTTC
CASSVWTSGPKNIQYF
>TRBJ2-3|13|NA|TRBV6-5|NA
TGTGCCAGCAGCCCCTCGGGGACAAATACGCAGTATTTT
CASSPSGTNTQYF
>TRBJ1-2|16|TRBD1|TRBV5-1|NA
TGCGCCAGCAGCTTGGCCGGGACAGTACCGTTGGGTGGCTACACCTTC
CASSLAGTVPLGGYTF
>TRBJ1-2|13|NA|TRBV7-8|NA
TGTGCCAGCAGCGACAGGACGGTCTATGGCTACACCTTC
CASSDRTVYGYTF
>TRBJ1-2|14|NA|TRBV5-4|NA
TGTGCCAGCAGCTTGGAGTTGGGCAGGAATGGCTACACCTTC
CASSLELGRNGYTF
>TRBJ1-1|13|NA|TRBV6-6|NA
TGTGCCAGCAGTTACTCGAGTGACAGTGAAGCTTTCTTT
CASSYSSDSEAFF
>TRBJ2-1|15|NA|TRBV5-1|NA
TGCGCCAGCAGCTTGTCGGGGGTAGTAAACAATGAGCAGTTCTTC
CASSLSGVVNNEQFF
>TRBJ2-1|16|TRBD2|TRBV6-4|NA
TGTGCCAGCAGTGAGCTAGCGGGAGAAGGCTACAATGAGCAGTTCTTC
CASSELAGEGYNEQFF
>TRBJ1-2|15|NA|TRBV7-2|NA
TGTGCCAGCAGCCTTCCCCGACAGTTTAGCCATGGCTACACCTTC
CASSLPRQFSHGYTF
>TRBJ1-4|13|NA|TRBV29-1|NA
TGCAGCGGCGCGACAGGAGTAGGGGAAAAACTGTTTTTT
CSGATGVGEKLFF
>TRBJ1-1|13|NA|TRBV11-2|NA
TGTGCCAGCAGCTTAAACGCAGTTTATGAAGCTTTCTTT
CASSLNAVYEAFF
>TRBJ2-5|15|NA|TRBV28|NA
TGTGCCAGCAGTTTACGCGGGATTGACCAAGAGACCCAGTACTTC
CASSLRGIDQETQYF
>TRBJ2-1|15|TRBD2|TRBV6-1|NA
TGTGCCAGCAGTGAGGATTCGGGACTATTCAATGAGCAGTTCTTC
CASSEDSGLFNEQFF
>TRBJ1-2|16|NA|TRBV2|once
TGTGCCAGCAGTGGAGCCACGGAGGTCGGGTCGGGAGGCTACACCTTC
CASSGATEVGSGGYTF
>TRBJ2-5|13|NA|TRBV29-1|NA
TGCAGCGTTGAAAGGAGCCTACAAGAGACCCAGTACTTC
CSVERSLQETQYF
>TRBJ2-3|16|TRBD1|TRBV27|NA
TGTGCCAGCAGTTCCTTACCGGGACAGGGGTTAGATACGCAGTATTTT
CASSSLPGQGLDTQYF
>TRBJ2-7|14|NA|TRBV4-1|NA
TGCGCCAGCAGCCTCTATAAGGAGCGTAGCGAGCAGTACTTC
CASSLYKERSEQYF
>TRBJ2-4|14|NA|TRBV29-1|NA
TGCAGCGTTGAAGATCTGGGGAGCAAAAACATTCAGTACTTC
CSVEDLGSKNIQYF
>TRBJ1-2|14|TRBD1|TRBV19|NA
TGTGCCAGTAGTGAGGACAGGGATTTGAATGGCTACACCTTC
CASSEDRDLNGYTF
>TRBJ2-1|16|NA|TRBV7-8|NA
TGTGCCAGCAGCTTAGCGCTGGGAGGTGGAGTAGGTGAGCAGTTCTTC
CASSLALGGGVGEQFF
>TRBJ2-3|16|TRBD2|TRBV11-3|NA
TGTGCCAGCAGCTCACTAGCGGGAGGCATCACAGATACGCAGTATTTT
CASSSLAGGITDTQYF
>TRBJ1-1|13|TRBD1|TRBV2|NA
TGTGCCAGCAGTCCTCGACAGGGCTCTCGGGCTTTCTTT
CASSPRQGSRAFF
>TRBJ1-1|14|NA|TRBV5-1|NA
TGCGCCAGCAGCGCCCTGGGGGCCACCTCAGCGGCTTTCTTT
CASSALGATSAAFF
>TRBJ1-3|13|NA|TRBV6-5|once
TGTGCCAGCAATGAGCATAATGGAAACACCATATATTTT
CASNEHNGNTIYF
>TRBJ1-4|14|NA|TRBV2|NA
TGTGCCAGCAGCGTTAGTAGGAGTCGTGAAAAACTGTTTTTT
CASSVSRSREKLFF
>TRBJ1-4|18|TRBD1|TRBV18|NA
TGTGCCAGCTCACGGGACTCCGGACAGGGGCCAACTAATGAAAAACTGTTTTTT
CASSRDSGQGPTNEKLFF
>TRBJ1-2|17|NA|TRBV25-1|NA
TGTGCCAGCAGTGAAGGGGGGTCCGGTTTCTCTAACTATGGCTACACCTTC
CASSEGGSGFSNYGYTF